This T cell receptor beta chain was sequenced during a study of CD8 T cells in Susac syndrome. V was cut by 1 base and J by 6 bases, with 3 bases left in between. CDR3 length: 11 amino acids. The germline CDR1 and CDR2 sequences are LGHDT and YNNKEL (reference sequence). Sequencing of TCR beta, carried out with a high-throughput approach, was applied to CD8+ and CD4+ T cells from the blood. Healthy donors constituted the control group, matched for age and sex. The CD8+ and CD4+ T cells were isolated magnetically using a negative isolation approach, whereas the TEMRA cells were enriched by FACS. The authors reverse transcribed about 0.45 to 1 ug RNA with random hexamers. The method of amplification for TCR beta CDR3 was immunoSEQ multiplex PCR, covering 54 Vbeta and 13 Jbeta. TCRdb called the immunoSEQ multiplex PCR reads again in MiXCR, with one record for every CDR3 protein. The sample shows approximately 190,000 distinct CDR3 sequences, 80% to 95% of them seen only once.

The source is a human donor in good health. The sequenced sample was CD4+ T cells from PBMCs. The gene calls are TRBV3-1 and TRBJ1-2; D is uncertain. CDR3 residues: CASSQADGYTF. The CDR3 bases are TGTGCCAGCAGCCAAGCCGATGGCTACACCTTC.